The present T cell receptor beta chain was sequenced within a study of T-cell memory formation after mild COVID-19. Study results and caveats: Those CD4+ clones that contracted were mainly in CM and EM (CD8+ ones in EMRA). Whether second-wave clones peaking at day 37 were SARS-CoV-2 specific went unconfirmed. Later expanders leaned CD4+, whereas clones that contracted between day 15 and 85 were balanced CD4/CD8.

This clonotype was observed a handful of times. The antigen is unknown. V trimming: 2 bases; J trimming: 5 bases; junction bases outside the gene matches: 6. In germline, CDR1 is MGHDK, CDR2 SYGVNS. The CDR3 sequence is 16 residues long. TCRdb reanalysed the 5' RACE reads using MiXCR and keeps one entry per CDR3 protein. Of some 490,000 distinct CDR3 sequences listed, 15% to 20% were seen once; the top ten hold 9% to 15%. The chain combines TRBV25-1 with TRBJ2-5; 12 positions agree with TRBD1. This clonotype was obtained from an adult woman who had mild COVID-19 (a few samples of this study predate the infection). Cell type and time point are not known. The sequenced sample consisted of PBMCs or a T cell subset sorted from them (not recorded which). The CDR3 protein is CASSEGGTGGLETQYF. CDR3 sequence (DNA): TGTGCCAGCAGTGAAGGGGGGACAGGGGGCCTTGAGACCCAGTACTTC.